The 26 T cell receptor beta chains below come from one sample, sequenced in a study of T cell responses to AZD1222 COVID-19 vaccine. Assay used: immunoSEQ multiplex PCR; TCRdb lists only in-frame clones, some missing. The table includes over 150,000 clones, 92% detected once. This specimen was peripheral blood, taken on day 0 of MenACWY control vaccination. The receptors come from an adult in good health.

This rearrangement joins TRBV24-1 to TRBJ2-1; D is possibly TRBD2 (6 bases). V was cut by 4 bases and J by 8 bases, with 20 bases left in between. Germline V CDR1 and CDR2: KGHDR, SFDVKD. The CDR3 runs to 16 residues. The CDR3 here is CATSDPGSRVLDEQFF. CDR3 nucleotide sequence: TGTGCCACCAGTGACCCCGGGAGCCGGGTCCTCGATGAGCAGTTCTTC.

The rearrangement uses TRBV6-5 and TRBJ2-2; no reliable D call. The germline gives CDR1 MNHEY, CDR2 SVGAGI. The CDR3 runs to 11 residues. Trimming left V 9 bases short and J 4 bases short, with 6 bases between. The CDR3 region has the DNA TGTGCCAGTAGGGCCACCGGGGAGCTGTTTTTT. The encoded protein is CASRATGELFF.

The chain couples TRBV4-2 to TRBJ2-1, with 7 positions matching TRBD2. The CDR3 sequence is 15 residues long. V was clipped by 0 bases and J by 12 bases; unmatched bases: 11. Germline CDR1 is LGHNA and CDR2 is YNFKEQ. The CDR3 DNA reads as TGTGCCAGCAGCCAAGAGCCTAGCGGACCTGGCGGGCAGTTCTTC. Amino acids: CASSQEPSGPGGQFF.

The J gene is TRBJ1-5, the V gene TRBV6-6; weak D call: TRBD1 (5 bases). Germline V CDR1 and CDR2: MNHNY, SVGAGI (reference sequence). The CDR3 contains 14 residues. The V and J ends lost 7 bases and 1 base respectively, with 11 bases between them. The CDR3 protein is CASMEGLSNQPQHF. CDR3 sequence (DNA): TGTGCCAGCATGGAGGGACTGAGCAATCAGCCCCAGCATTTT.

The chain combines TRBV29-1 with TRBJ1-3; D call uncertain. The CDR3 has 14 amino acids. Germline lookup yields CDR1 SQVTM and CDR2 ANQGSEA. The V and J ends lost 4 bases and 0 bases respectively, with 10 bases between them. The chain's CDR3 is CSVVGVLSGNTIYF. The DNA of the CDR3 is TGCAGCGTTGTAGGAGTTCTCTCTGGAAACACCATATATTTT. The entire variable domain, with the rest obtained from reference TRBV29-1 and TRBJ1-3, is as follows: SAVISQKPSRDICQRGTSLTIQCQVDSQVTMMFWYRQQPGQSLTLIATANQGSEATYESGFVIDKFPISRPNLTFSTLTVSNMSPEDSSIYLCSVVGVLSGNTIYFGEGSWLTVV.

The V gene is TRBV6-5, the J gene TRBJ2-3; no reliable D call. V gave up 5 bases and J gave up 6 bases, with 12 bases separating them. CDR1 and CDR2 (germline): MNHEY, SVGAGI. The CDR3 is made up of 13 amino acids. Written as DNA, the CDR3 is TGTGCCAGCAGTCTAGATAACCGGGATACGCAGTATTTT. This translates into CASSLDNRDTQYF.

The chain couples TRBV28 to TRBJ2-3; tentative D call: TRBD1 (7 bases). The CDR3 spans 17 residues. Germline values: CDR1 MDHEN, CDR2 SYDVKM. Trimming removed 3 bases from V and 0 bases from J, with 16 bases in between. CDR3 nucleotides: TGTGCCAGCAGTTTTGGGACCAGGGGGACTAGCACAGATACGCAGTATTTT. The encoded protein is CASSFGTRGTSTDTQYF. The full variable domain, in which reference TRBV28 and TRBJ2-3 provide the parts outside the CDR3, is DVKVTQSSRYLVKRTGEKVFLECVQDMDHENMFWYRQDPGLGLRLIYFSYDVKMKEKGDIPEGYSVSREKKERFSLILESASTNQTSMYLCASSFGTRGTSTDTQYFGPGTRLTVL.

CDR3 DNA: TGTGCCAGCAGCGTCCGTTCTAGCGGGAACCCCCACGAGCAGTACTTC. Translated: CASSVRSSGNPHEQYF. This chain connects TRBV9 to TRBJ2-7; TRBD2 matches at 9 bases. The ends lost 2 bases at V and 5 bases at J; junction bases unmatched: 11. The germline V gene has CDR1 SGDLS and CDR2 YYNGEE. The CDR3 consists of 16 residues.

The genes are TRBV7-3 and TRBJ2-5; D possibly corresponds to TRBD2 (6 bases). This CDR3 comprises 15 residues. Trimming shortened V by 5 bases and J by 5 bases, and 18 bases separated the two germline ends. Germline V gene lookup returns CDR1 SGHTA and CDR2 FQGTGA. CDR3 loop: CASSANSGRVETQYF. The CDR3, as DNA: TGTGCCAGCAGCGCAAATAGCGGCCGGGTCGAGACCCAGTACTTC.

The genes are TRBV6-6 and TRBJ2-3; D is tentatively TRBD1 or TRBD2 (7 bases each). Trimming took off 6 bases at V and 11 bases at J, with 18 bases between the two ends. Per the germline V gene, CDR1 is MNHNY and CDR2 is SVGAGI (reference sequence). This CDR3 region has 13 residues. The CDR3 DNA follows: TGTGCCAGCAGGGCAGGGGGGGGAGAGAAGCAGTATTTT. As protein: CASRAGGGEKQYF.

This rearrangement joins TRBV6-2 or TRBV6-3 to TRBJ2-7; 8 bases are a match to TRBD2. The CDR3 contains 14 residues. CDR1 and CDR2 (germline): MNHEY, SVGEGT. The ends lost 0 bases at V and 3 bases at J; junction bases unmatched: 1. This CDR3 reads CASSYSSGVYEQYF. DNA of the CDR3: TGTGCCAGCAGTTACTCTAGCGGGGTCTACGAGCAGTACTTC.

CDR3 sequence (DNA): TGTGCCAGCAGCTTCGGGTCACTAGCGGGATCCGGGGAGCTGTTTTTT. Translation gives CASSFGSLAGSGELFF. The gene calls are TRBV7-3 and TRBJ2-2; 10 nucleotides agree with TRBD2. V lost 3 bases and J lost 6; bases outside the gene matches: 7. Germline loops: CDR1 SGHTA, CDR2 FQGTGA. This CDR3 region has 16 residues.

CDR3 bases: TGTGCCAGCAGCCAAGCCTCGGGGAATTCACCCCTCCACTTT. Its translation is CASSQASGNSPLHF. V usage is TRBV4-2 and J usage is TRBJ1-6, with no clear D. Germline-derived CDR1 and CDR2 are LGHNA and YNFKEQ. The CDR3 runs 14 residues. Trimming cost V 1 base and J 7 bases, with 8 bases left between them.

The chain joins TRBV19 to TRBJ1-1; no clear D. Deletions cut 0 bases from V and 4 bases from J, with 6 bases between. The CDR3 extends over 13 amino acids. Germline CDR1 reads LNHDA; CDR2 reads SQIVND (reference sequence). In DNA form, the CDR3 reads TGTGCCAGTAGTATAGACAGAAGCACTGAAGCTTTCTTT. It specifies CASSIDRSTEAFF.

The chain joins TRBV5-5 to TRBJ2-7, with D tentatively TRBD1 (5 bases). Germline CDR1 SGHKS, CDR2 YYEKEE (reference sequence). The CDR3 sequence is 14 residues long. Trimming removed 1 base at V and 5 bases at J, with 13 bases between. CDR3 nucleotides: TGTGCCAGCAGCTTGAGGCAGGGCGTCCACGAGCAGTACTTC. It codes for CASSLRQGVHEQYF.

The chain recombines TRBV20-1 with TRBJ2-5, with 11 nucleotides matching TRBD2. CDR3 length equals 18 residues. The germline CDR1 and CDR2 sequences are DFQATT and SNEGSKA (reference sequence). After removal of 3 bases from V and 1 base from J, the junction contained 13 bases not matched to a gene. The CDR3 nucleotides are TGCAGTGCTAGTGGGCTAGCGGGAGGCTATCGCCGCCAAGAGACCCAGTACTTC. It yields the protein CSASGLAGGYRRQETQYF.

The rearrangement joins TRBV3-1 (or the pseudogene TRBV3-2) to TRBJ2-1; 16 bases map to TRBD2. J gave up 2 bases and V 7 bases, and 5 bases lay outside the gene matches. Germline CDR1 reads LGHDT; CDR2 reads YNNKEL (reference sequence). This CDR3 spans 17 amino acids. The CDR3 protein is CASTPGLAGGAYNEQFF. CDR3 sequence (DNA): TGTGCCAGCACCCCGGGACTAGCGGGAGGGGCCTACAATGAGCAGTTCTTC.

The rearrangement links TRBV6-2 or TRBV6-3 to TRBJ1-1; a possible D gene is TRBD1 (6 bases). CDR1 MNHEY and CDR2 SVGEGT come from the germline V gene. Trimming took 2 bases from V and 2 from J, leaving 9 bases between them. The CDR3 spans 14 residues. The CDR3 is CASSYTGINTEAFF. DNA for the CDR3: TGTGCCAGCAGTTACACAGGGATTAACACTGAAGCTTTCTTT.

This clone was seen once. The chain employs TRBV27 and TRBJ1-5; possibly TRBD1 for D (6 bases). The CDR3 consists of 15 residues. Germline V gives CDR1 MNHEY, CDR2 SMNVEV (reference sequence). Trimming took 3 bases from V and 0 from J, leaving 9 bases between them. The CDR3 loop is CASSFAGDSNQPQHF. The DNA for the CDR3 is TGTGCCAGCAGTTTCGCAGGGGATAGCAATCAGCCCCAGCATTTT.

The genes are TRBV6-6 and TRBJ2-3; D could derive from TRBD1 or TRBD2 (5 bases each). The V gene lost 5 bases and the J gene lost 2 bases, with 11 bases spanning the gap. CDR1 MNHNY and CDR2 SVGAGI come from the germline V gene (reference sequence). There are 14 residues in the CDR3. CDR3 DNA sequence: TGTGCCAGCAGTCCGGGACCTTTCACAGATACGCAGTATTTT. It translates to CASSPGPFTDTQYF.

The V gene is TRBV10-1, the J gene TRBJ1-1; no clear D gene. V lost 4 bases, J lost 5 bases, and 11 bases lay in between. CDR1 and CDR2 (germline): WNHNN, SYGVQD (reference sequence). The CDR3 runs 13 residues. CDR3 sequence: CASSGLGRTEAFF. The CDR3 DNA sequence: TGCGCCAGCAGTGGTTTGGGGAGAACTGAAGCTTTCTTT.

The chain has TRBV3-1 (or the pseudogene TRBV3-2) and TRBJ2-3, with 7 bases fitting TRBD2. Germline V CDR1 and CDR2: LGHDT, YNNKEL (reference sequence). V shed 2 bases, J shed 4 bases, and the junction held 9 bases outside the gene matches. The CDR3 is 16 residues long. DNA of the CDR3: TGTGCCAGCAGCCAAAGACGCGCGGGAGCTGCAGATACGCAGTATTTT. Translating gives CASSQRRAGAADTQYF.

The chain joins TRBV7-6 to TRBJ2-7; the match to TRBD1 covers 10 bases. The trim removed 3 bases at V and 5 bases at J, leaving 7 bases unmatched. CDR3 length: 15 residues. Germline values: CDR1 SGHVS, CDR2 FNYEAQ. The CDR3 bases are TGTGCCAGCAGCTTTAGGCCCGGGACAGGGGACGAGCAGTACTTC. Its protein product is CASSFRPGTGDEQYF.

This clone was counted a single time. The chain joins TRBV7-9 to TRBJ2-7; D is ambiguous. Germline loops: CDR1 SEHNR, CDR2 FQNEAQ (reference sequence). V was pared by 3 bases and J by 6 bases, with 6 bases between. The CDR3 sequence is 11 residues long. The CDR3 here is CASSFGAEQYF. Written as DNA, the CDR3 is TGTGCCAGCAGCTTCGGTGCCGAGCAGTACTTC.

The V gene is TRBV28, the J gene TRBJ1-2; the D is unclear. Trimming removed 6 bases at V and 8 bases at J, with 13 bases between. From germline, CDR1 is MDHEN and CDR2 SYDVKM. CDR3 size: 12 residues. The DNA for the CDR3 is TGTGCCAGCAGAAGACTCACTCAAGGCTACACCTTC. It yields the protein CASRRLTQGYTF.

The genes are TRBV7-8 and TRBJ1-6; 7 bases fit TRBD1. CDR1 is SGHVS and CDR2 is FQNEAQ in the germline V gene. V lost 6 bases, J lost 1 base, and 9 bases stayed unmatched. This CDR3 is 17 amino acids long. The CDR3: CASREGYRGSYNSPLHF. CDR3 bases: TGTGCCAGCAGAGAAGGATACAGGGGATCCTATAATTCACCCCTCCACTTT.